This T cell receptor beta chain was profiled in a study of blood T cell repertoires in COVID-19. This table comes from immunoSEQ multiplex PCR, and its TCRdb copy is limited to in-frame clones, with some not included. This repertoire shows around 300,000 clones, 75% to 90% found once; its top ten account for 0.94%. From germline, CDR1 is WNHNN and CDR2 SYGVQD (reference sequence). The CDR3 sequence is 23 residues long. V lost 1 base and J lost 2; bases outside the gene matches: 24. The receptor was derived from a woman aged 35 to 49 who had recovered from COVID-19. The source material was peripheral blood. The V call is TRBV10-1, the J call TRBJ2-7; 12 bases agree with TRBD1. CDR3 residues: CASSELIRDRGHSGREEPYEQYF. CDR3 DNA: TGCGCCAGCAGTGAGTTGATTCGGGACAGGGGGCATTCTGGACGGGAGGAGCCCTACGAGCAGTACTTC.